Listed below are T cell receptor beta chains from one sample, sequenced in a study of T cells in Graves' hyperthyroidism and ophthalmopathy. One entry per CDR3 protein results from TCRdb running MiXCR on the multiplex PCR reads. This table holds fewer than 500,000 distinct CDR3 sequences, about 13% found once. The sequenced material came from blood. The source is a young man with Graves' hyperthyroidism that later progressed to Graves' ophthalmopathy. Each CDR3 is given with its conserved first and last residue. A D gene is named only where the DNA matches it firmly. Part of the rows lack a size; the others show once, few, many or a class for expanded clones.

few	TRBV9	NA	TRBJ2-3	CASSVRGGAATQYF	TGTGCCAGCAGCGTAAGAGGAGGGGCGGCTACGCAGTATTTT
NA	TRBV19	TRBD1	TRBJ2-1	CASSTGVSYNEQFF	TGTGCCAGTAGCACAGGGGTCTCCTACAATGAGCAGTTCTTC
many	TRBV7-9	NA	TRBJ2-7	CASSLTGGKIAYEQYF	TGTGCCAGCAGCTTGACCGGGGGAAAAATTGCCTACGAGCAGTACTTC
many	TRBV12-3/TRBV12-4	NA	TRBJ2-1	CASSLGKAHNEQFF	TGTGCCAGCAGTTTAGGGAAAGCCCACAATGAGCAGTTCTTC
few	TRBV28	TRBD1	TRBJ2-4	CASSSTGQGNIQYF	TGTGCCAGCAGTTCTACTGGACAGGGGAACATTCAGTACTTC
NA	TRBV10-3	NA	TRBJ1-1	CAADSGMNTEAFF	TGTGCCGCGGACAGCGGTATGAACACTGAAGCTTTCTTT
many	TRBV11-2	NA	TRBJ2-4	CASSHGRENIQYF	TGTGCCAGCAGTCATGGACGGGAAAACATTCAGTACTTC
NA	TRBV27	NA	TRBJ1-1	CASSLSVNLNTEAFF	TGTGCCAGCAGTTTATCTGTCAATTTAAACACTGAAGCTTTCTTT
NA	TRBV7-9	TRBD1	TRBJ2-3	CASSPRTGGVADTQYF	TGTGCCAGCAGCCCGAGGACAGGGGGCGTGGCGGATACGCAGTATTTT
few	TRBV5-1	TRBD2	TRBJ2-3	CASSWGLASDTQYF	TGCGCCAGCAGCTGGGGACTAGCGTCAGATACGCAGTATTTT
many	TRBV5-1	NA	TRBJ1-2	CASSPARGEHYGYTF	TGCGCCAGCAGCCCCGCAAGGGGGGAGCACTATGGCTACACCTTC
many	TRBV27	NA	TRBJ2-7	CASQLRDGPYEQYF	TGTGCCAGCCAGCTCCGGGACGGACCCTACGAGCAGTACTTC
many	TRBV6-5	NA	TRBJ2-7	CASSYSSQLSYEQYF	TGTGCCAGCAGTTACTCTTCACAGCTCTCCTACGAGCAGTACTTC
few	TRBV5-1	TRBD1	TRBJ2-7	CASSTGQGGSYEQYF	TGCGCCAGCAGCACGGGACAGGGAGGCTCCTACGAGCAGTACTTC
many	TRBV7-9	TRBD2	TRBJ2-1	CASSLAHSGLYEQFF	TGTGCCAGCAGCTTAGCCCATTCGGGACTATACGAGCAGTTCTTC
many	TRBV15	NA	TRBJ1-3	CATSRDEGVGNTIYF	TGTGCCACCAGCAGAGATGAAGGGGTTGGAAACACCATATATTTT
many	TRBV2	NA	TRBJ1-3	CASSAGGSSGNTIYF	TGTGCCAGCAGTGCGGGGGGTAGCTCTGGAAACACCATATATTTT
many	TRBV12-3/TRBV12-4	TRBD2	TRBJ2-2	CASSLTSGGENTGELFF	TGTGCCAGCAGTTTGACTAGCGGGGGGGAGAACACCGGGGAGCTGTTTTTT
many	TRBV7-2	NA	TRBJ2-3	CASSLAGADTQYF	TGTGCCAGCAGCTTAGCAGGAGCAGATACGCAGTATTTT
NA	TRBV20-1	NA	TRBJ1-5	CSARDQRGVQPQHF	TGCAGTGCTAGAGATCAAAGGGGCGTGCAGCCCCAGCATTTT
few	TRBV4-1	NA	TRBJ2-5	CASSQGRGGEETQYF	TGCGCCAGCAGCCAAGGCAGGGGAGGTGAAGAGACCCAGTACTTC
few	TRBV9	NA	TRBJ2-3	CASSVGTSSGPTDTQYF	TGTGCCAGCAGCGTCGGGACTTCTTCTGGGCCCACAGATACGCAGTATTTT
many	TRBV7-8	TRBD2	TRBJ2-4	CASSLGGGPGNIQYF	TGTGCCAGCAGCTTGGGCGGGGGGCCAGGAAACATTCAGTACTTC
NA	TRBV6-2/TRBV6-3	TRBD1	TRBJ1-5	CASGRESGPQGDRPQHF	TGTGCCAGCGGAAGGGAATCTGGGCCGCAGGGGGACCGGCCCCAGCATTTT
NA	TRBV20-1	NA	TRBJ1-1	CSAPGQMNTEAFF	TGCAGTGCTCCGGGACAAATGAACACTGAAGCTTTCTTT
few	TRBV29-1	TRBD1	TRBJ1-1	CSVPRDRGTPNTEAFF	TGCAGCGTTCCCCGGGACAGGGGTACCCCGAACACTGAAGCTTTCTTT
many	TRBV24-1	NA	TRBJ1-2	CATSDFRANYGYTF	TGTGCCACCAGTGATTTTAGAGCTAACTATGGCTACACCTTC
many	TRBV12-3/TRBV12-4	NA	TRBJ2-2	CASRLLGNTGELFF	TGTGCCAGCCGCCTTTTGGGAAACACCGGGGAGCTGTTTTTT
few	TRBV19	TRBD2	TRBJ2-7	CASSMGGSSYEQYF	TGTGCCAGTAGTATGGGCGGGAGCTCCTACGAGCAGTACTTC
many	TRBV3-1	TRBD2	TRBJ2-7	CASSQGGGGGDEQYF	TGTGCCAGCAGCCAAGGGGGCGGGGGTGGCGACGAGCAGTACTTC
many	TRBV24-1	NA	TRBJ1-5	CATSIGTNGAPQHF	TGTGCCACCAGTATTGGGACAAACGGAGCGCCCCAGCATTTT
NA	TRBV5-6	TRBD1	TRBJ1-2	CASSEGTGHYGYTF	TGTGCCAGCAGCGAGGGGACAGGTCACTATGGCTACACCTTC
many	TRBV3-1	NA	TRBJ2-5	CASSQERRGRGETQYF	TGTGCCAGCAGCCAAGAACGGCGAGGCCGGGGGGAGACCCAGTACTTC
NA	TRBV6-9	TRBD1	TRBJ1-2	CASSHEPGQNYGYTF	TGTGCCAGCAGTCATGAGCCGGGACAGAACTATGGCTACACCTTC
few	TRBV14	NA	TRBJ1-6	CASSQVYGGNSPLHF	TGTGCCAGCAGCCAAGTTTATGGGGGGAATTCACCCCTCCACTTT
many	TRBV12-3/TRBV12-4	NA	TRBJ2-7	CASSPPGFFGYEQYF	TGTGCCAGCAGCCCCCCGGGGTTTTTTGGCTACGAGCAGTACTTC
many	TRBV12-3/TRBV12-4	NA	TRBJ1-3	CASSSTEYTIYF	TGTGCCAGCAGTTCCACAGAATACACCATATATTTT
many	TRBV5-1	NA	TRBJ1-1	CASSFGGDIYSWTEAFF	TGCGCCAGCAGCTTCGGCGGGGATATTTATTCGTGGACTGAAGCTTTCTTT
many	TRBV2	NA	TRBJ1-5	CASSTGSRQPQHF	TGTGCCAGCAGTACAGGGTCACGACAGCCCCAGCATTTT
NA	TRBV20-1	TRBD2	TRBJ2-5	CSAREYGGALETQYF	TGCAGTGCTAGAGAGTACGGGGGGGCTTTAGAGACCCAGTACTTC
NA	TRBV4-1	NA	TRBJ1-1	CASSRPRRKNTEAFF	TGCGCCAGCAGCCGGCCCCGAAGGAAGAACACTGAAGCTTTCTTT
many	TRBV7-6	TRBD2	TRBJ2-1	CASSSERGPYNEQFF	TGTGCCAGCAGCTCCGAGCGGGGCCCCTACAATGAGCAGTTCTTC
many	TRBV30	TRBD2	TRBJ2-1	CAWSLLAGGPNEQFF	TGTGCCTGGAGTTTACTAGCGGGGGGGCCCAATGAGCAGTTCTTC
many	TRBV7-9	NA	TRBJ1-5	CASSFTDSSNQPQHF	TGTGCCAGCAGCTTTACCGACAGTAGCAATCAGCCCCAGCATTTT
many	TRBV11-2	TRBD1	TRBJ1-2	CASSPRRGTDYGYTF	TGTGCCAGCAGCCCCCGACGCGGGACAGACTATGGCTACACCTTC
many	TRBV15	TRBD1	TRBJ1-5	CATSRGRDSDQPQHF	TGTGCCACCAGCAGAGGTCGGGACAGTGATCAGCCCCAGCATTTT
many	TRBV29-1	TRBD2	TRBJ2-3	CSSGGLAGLTDTQYF	TGCAGCTCAGGGGGACTAGCGGGCCTCACAGATACGCAGTATTTT
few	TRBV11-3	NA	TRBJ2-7	CASSLGRGSDEQYF	TGTGCCAGCAGCTTGGGTAGGGGGTCGGACGAGCAGTACTTC
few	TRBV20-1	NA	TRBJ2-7	CSAGRTSYEQYF	TGCAGTGCTGGCAGGACCTCCTACGAGCAGTACTTC
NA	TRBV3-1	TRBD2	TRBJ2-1	CASNPRGGHNEQFF	TGTGCCAGCAACCCGCGGGGAGGGCACAATGAGCAGTTCTTC
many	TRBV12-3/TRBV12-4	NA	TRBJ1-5	CASSISLNQPQHF	TGTGCCAGCAGCATCAGCTTAAATCAGCCCCAGCATTTT
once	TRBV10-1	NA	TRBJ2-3	CASSESDRFTDTQYF	TGCGCCAGCAGTGAGTCCGACAGGTTCACAGATACGCAGTATTTT
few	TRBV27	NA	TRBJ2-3	CASSYLGSTDTQYF	TGTGCCAGCTCCTATTTAGGTTCTACAGATACGCAGTATTTT
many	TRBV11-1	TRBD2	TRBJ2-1	CASSFPAGGENEQFF	TGTGCCAGCAGCTTTCCAGCGGGGGGGGAAAATGAGCAGTTCTTC
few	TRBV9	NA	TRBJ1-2	CASSVRERDGYTF	TGTGCCAGCAGCGTGAGAGAGAGGGATGGCTACACCTTC
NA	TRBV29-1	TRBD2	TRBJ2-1	CSVDHSGGKNNEQFF	TGCAGCGTAGATCATAGCGGGGGAAAAAACAATGAGCAGTTCTTC
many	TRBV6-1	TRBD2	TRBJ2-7	CASSPGTSGGAHEQYF	TGTGCCAGCAGTCCCGGGACTAGCGGGGGGGCCCACGAGCAGTACTTC
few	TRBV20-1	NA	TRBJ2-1	CSASVGMNNEQFF	TGCAGTGCTAGTGTTGGAATGAACAATGAGCAGTTCTTC